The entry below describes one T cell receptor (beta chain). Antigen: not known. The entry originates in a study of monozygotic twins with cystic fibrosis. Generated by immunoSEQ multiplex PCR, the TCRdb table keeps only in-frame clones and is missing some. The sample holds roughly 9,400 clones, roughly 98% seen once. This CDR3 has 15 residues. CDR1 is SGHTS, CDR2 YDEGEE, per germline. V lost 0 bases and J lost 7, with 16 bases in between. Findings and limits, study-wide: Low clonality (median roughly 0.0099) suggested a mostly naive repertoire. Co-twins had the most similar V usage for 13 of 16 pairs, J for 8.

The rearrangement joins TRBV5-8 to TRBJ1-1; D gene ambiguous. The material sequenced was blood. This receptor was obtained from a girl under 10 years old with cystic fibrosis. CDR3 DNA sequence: TGTGCCAGCAGCTTGGTTATGAGGGAAACCCTTGAAGCTTTCTTT. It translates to CASSLVMRETLEAFF.